This T cell receptor (beta chain) was captured in a study of vaccination effects on CD4 cells after COVID-19. Study-level findings and limits: From healthy vaccinees, only 1 of 255 vaccine-induced clones also reacted to common cold coronaviruses. By a late point after vaccination, infection- and vaccine-induced clones had shrunk markedly through clonal contraction.

After expansion with viral peptide pools in the ViraFEST assay, antigen-specific CD4+ T cells were sequenced. Subsequent to a culture period of about ten days, CD4+ T cells were isolated. Vaccine recipients had no previous SARS-CoV-2 infection; their nucleocapsid antibodies were negative. They grew approximately 2.1 million PBMC in each well, adding 9.5 to 10 IU/ml IL-2 and about 10 ug/ml peptides. Days 3 and 7 saw half the medium replaced with IL-2 medium. This clone was counted a few times. Its antigen is undetermined. In germline, CDR1 is LGHDT, CDR2 YNNKEL (reference sequence). The CDR3 totals 13 residues. V lost 2 bases and J 8 bases, leaving 12 bases between the germline ends. TCRdb's copy holds only in-frame clones and misses some; the assay was immunoSEQ multiplex PCR. The table shows about 40,000 clones, with roughly 70% occurring only once.

The source was CD4+ T cells from PBMCs cultured with SARS-CoV-2 spike peptides, collected before COVID-19 vaccination. The source of this sequence is a human donor who received a COVID-19 vaccine. This chain uses TRBV3-1 (or the pseudogene TRBV3-2) with TRBJ1-2, with a tentative D call TRBD1 (5 bases). The CDR3: CASSQTDGGGYTF. The CDR3 nucleotides are TGTGCCAGCAGCCAAACGGACGGGGGAGGCTACACCTTC.